One sample yielded the 29 T cell receptor beta chains listed below, sequenced in a study of T cells in Graves' hyperthyroidism and ophthalmopathy. Amplified regions were TCR beta CDR3 sequences from RNA transcripts. RT-PCR in the first round (using the HTBI primer set) targeted the TCR CDR3. TCRdb re-analysed the multiplex PCR reads in MiXCR, keeping a single row per CDR3 protein. The data show some 550,000 distinct CDR3 sequences, roughly 16% seen once. Sequenced material: blood. The receptors were gathered from a woman aged 40 to 50 with Graves' ophthalmopathy.

The J gene is TRBJ2-5, the V gene TRBV10-3; weak D call: TRBD2 (6 bases). CDR3 length: 15 residues. Per the germline V gene, CDR1 is ENHRY and CDR2 is SYGVKD. V gave up 3 bases and J gave up 4 bases, with 15 bases separating them. The CDR3 region has the DNA TGTGCCATCAGTGATCCATACGGGGGTGGAGAGACCCAGTACTTC. Protein product: CAISDPYGGGETQYF.

At least ten counts were recorded for this clonotype. V gene TRBV6-2 or TRBV6-3 combines with J gene TRBJ2-5; D remains unclear. The V end was cut by 5 bases, the J end by 2 bases, with 12 bases between. Germline V CDR1 and CDR2: MNHEY, SVGEGT. The CDR3 loop spans 14 amino acids. The CDR3 DNA is TGTGCCAGCAGTCCCATTGGCCCTCAAGAGACCCAGTACTTC. Encoded protein: CASSPIGPQETQYF.

The chain joins TRBV2 to TRBJ1-2, with a possible D match to TRBD1 (6 bases). With 5 bases removed from V and 7 bases from J, the gap between germline ends came to 17 bases. Germline V gene sequence: CDR1 SNHLY, CDR2 FYNNEI. The CDR3 runs 14 residues. CDR3 coding DNA: TGTGCCAGCAGTCGGGGGCAGGGAGGGTCTGGCTACACCTTC. This sequence encodes CASSRGQGGSGYTF.

This chain's CDR3 is CASSPGLAANTGELFF. CDR3 DNA sequence: TGCGCCAGCAGCCCGGGACTAGCGGCGAACACCGGGGAGCTGTTTTTT. V gene TRBV4-1 combines with J gene TRBJ2-2; 11 bases align to TRBD2. The CDR3 runs 16 residues. The germline V gene encodes CDR1 MGHRA and CDR2 YSYEKL. V lost 4 bases to trimming and J lost 0 bases; unmatched junction nucleotides: 1.

This clonotype was counted a single time. The chain links TRBV27 to TRBJ2-2; D not certain. V shed 2 bases and J shed 4 bases, with 17 bases lying between them. Per the germline V gene, CDR1 is MNHEY and CDR2 is SMNVEV (reference sequence). This CDR3 region has 17 residues. The CDR3 coding sequence is TGTGCCAGCAGTTTAATCGCGGACCCTAAGGGCACCGGGGAGCTGTTTTTT. This gives the protein CASSLIADPKGTGELFF.

This chain uses TRBV27 with TRBJ2-3; 9 bases align to TRBD2. Germline-derived CDR1 and CDR2 are MNHEY and SMNVEV (reference sequence). The CDR3 has 14 residues. V lost 7 bases and J lost 5; bases outside the gene matches: 7. The CDR3 sequence is CASKGGLALDTQYF. The CDR3 nucleotides are TGTGCCAGCAAGGGGGGACTAGCCTTAGATACGCAGTATTTT.

As for this clonotype: Its ends do not fully match the called genes, so a read error is possible. The J gene is TRBJ2-7, the V gene TRBV19; possibly TRBD1 for D (5 bases). The CDR3 runs 13 residues. The V gene's germline CDR1 is LNHDA and CDR2 SQIVND (reference sequence). CDR3 in amino acids: CASSKTDSYEQYF. DNA of the CDR3: TGTGCCAGCAGTAAGACAGACTCCTACGAGCAGTACTTC.

Points on this clonotype: The junction shows a germline mismatch at one end, possibly a read error. The chain is built from TRBV18 and TRBJ1-2, with 10 bases fitting TRBD1. In germline, CDR1 is KGHSH, CDR2 LQKENI. The CDR3 extends over 14 amino acids. Here the CDR3 reads CAGSQGQGNYGYTF. The DNA of the CDR3 is TGTGCCGGCTCCCAGGGACAGGGGAACTATGGCTACACCTTC.

This clonotype was counted many times. The chain links TRBV11-2 to TRBJ2-5; D is undetermined. This CDR3 has 14 residues. The germline V gene encodes CDR1 SGHAT and CDR2 FQNNGV. The V end was cut by 0 bases, the J end by 3 bases, with 8 bases between. The CDR3 spells CASSLDRREETQYF. Here the CDR3 DNA reads TGTGCCAGCAGCTTAGATAGAAGGGAAGAGACCCAGTACTTC.

This clonotype has ten or more counts. This chain connects TRBV2 to TRBJ2-2; 7 nucleotides match TRBD2. The germline V gene has CDR1 SNHLY and CDR2 FYNNEI. The V gene end was trimmed by 8 bases and the J gene end by 3 bases; junction bases not matched to a gene: 9. This CDR3 has 15 amino acids. CDR3 sequence: CASSGGGGDTGELFF. The CDR3 nucleotides read TGTGCCAGCTCGGGAGGTGGGGGGGACACCGGGGAGCTGTTTTTT.

The chain is built from TRBV13 and TRBJ1-6; D possibly corresponds to TRBD1 (5 bases). Germline CDR1 PRHDT, CDR2 FYEKMQ (reference sequence). V lost 5 bases, J lost 14 bases, and 19 bases lay in between. The CDR3 extends over 14 amino acids. As DNA, the CDR3 is TGTGCCAGCAGCAACCTGCCCCAAGTCAGGGCCCTCCACTTT. Translated, it gives CASSNLPQVRALHF.

This clonotype was seen at least ten times. This sequence joins TRBV3-1 and TRBJ1-2; unclear D gene. The CDR3 runs to 14 residues. Per the germline V gene, CDR1 is LGHDT and CDR2 is YNNKEL (reference sequence). Trimming removed 1 base at V and 0 bases at J, with 6 bases between. CDR3 region: CASSQAGSNYGYTF. CDR3 bases: TGTGCCAGCAGCCAAGCGGGCTCTAACTATGGCTACACCTTC.

The sample holds many counts of this clonotype. The CDR3 region has the DNA TGCGCCAGCAGCTTGGCCCTAGGGGGAGATAATTCACCCCTCCACTTT. This sequence encodes CASSLALGGDNSPLHF. The J gene is TRBJ1-6, the V gene TRBV5-1, with D possibly matching TRBD1 (6 bases). This CDR3 contains 16 residues. CDR1 is SGHRS, CDR2 YFSETQ, per germline. Trimming stripped 0 bases from V and 5 bases from J, with 12 bases between.

As to this clonotype: This may arise from a read error, as a much more abundant clone is one base away. The chain has TRBV6-1 and TRBJ2-3; D could derive from TRBD1 or TRBD2 (7 bases each). The CDR3 contains 15 residues. Germline V CDR1 and CDR2: MNHNS, SASEGT. The CDR3 DNA reads TGTGCCAGCAGTGAATACGGGGGGAGGACAGGTACGCAGTATTTT. This translates into CASSEYGGRTGTQYF.

The chain recombines TRBV11-2 with TRBJ2-7, with TRBD2 matching 9 bases. This CDR3 comprises 16 residues. V was clipped by 5 bases and J by 0 bases; unmatched bases: 8. Germline assignment: CDR1 SGHAT and CDR2 FQNNGV. CDR3 sequence (DNA): TGTGCCAGCAGCCAAGATAGCGGGGGAAGCTCCTACGAGCAGTACTTC. Residues: CASSQDSGGSSYEQYF.

The sample holds many counts of this clonotype. The chain employs TRBV28 and TRBJ2-7; D is possibly TRBD1 (6 bases). Trimming pared 6 bases from V and 2 bases from J, leaving 11 bases between. Germline lookup yields CDR1 MDHEN and CDR2 SYDVKM. This CDR3 contains 13 residues. This CDR3 reads CASRSGAAYEQYF. DNA for the CDR3: TGTGCCAGCAGATCAGGGGCCGCCTACGAGCAGTACTTC.

The rearrangement uses TRBV6-5 and TRBJ1-1; D might be TRBD1 (5 bases). Germline V gene lookup returns CDR1 MNHEY and CDR2 SVGAGI. CDR3 length: 16 amino acids. V shed 0 bases and J shed 5 bases, with 16 bases lying between them. In DNA, the CDR3 is TGTGCCAGCAGTTACTCTCGATTGTTAGGGGAGACTGAAGCTTTCTTT. Amino acid sequence: CASSYSRLLGETEAFF.

This clonotype was seen ten or more times. The chain is built from TRBV14 and TRBJ2-3; TRBD1 agrees at 7 bases. Per the germline V gene, CDR1 is SGHDN and CDR2 is FVKESK. The CDR3 is 15 amino acids. The V and J ends lost 3 bases and 0 bases, in that order; junction bases with no gene match: 3. The CDR3 DNA reads TGTGCCAGCAGCCAGAGGGGACAGAGCACAGATACGCAGTATTTT. Protein product: CASSQRGQSTDTQYF.

This chain joins TRBV4-1 and TRBJ1-4; a possible D gene is TRBD1 (5 bases). CDR1 and CDR2 (germline): MGHRA, YSYEKL. The CDR3 consists of 15 residues. The V end was cut by 2 bases, the J end by 5 bases, with 12 bases between. The CDR3 spells CASSQQGVLNEKLFF. CDR3 in DNA: TGCGCCAGCAGCCAACAGGGCGTTCTCAATGAAAAACTGTTTTTT.

The chain employs TRBV5-1 and TRBJ2-7; unclear D gene. Trimming pared 4 bases from V and 6 bases from J, leaving 17 bases between. Germline V CDR1 and CDR2: SGHRS, YFSETQ. This CDR3 contains 14 residues. The CDR3 sequence is CASSRASSRVEQYF. The CDR3 DNA reads as TGCGCCAGCAGCCGAGCATCTAGTAGGGTCGAGCAGTACTTC.

The rearrangement joins TRBV7-3 to TRBJ2-5; 9 bases line up with TRBD2. After removal of 2 bases from V and 2 bases from J, the junction contained 3 bases not matched to a gene. The CDR3 extends over 15 amino acids. Germline V CDR1 and CDR2: SGHTA, FQGTGA. This CDR3 is CASSLGTSRQETQYF. The CDR3 DNA follows: TGTGCCAGCAGCTTAGGGACTAGCCGACAAGAGACCCAGTACTTC.

The CDR3 is CASSGLETQYF. In DNA, the CDR3 is TGCGCCAGCAGTGGCCTAGAGACCCAGTACTTC. This rearrangement joins TRBV10-2 to TRBJ2-5; no definite D call. This CDR3 is 11 amino acids long. Germline CDR1 reads WSHSY; CDR2 reads SAAADI. Trimming removed 4 bases at V and 4 bases at J, with 4 bases between.

This clonotype was recorded many times. The chain recombines TRBV10-1 with TRBJ2-5; D gene ambiguous. This CDR3 region has 14 residues. V was trimmed by 6 bases and J by 0 bases, leaving 11 bases between them. Germline CDR1 and CDR2: WNHNN and SYGVQD (reference sequence). DNA for the CDR3: TGCGCCAGCAGCCCAGGCACGGACCAAGAGACCCAGTACTTC. As protein: CASSPGTDQETQYF.

This clonotype was observed many times. The gene calls are TRBV10-3 and TRBJ2-7; D gene unclear. Trimming removed 2 bases at V and 2 bases at J, with 10 bases between. This CDR3 is 14 amino acids long. CDR1 is ENHRY and CDR2 is SYGVKD in the germline V gene. The CDR3 DNA follows: TGTGCCATCAGTGAGCCTGACCGAACCTACGAGCAGTACTTC. It encodes CAISEPDRTYEQYF.

This clonotype showed up many times. The chain recombines TRBV5-1 with TRBJ2-5; TRBD2 matches at 9 bases. The CDR3 is made up of 17 amino acids. With 0 bases clipped from V and 2 bases from J, the junction kept 8 bases outside the gene matches. The V gene's germline CDR1 is SGHRS and CDR2 YFSETQ. The DNA of the CDR3 is TGCGCCAGCAGCTTGGTACTAGCGGGTCCATCACAAGAGACCCAGTACTTC. Translating it yields CASSLVLAGPSQETQYF.

This clonotype occurred a few times. The rearrangement joins TRBV6-1 to TRBJ2-5; tentatively, D is TRBD1 (5 bases). The length of the CDR3 is 15 residues. With 0 bases removed from V and 0 bases from J, the gap between germline ends came to 8 bases. CDR1 and CDR2 (germline): MNHNS, SASEGT. CDR3 bases: TGTGCCAGCAGTGAAGCTTTAGGGGACCAAGAGACCCAGTACTTC. Translated, it gives CASSEALGDQETQYF.

This clonotype was recorded at least ten times. The chain has TRBV20-1 and TRBJ2-5; no firm D call. V was shortened by 6 bases and J by 5 bases, with 7 bases between the two germline ends. This CDR3 spans 10 amino acids. Germline-derived CDR1 and CDR2 are DFQATT and SNEGSKA (reference sequence). This CDR3 reads CSARWETQYF. The CDR3 DNA reads as TGCAGTGCGAGATGGGAGACCCAGTACTTC.

This clonotype has only one observation. Just one base apart from a much larger clone, this may be a read error. V gene TRBV20-1 combines with J gene TRBJ2-3; maybe TRBD2 (5 bases). Germline CDR1 is DFQATT and CDR2 is SNEGSKA (reference sequence). V lost 8 bases to trimming and J lost 0 bases, with 18 bases between them. The CDR3 sequence is 15 residues long. The CDR3 loop reads CSTTNLADSTDTQYF. The CDR3 DNA is TGCAGTACTACGAATCTAGCAGATAGCACAGATACGCAGTATTTT.

This clonotype was detected ten times or more. The V and J genes are TRBV5-1 and TRBJ2-3; TRBD2 might be the D (5 bases). The CDR3 has 14 amino acids. Per the germline V gene, CDR1 is SGHRS and CDR2 is YFSETQ. The germline V and J ends were trimmed by 1 base and 1 base, with 7 bases remaining between them. The CDR3 DNA follows: TGCGCCAGCAGCTTGTGGACTCGCACAGATACGCAGTATTTT. This codes for CASSLWTRTDTQYF. Together with reference TRBV5-1 and TRBJ2-3, the CDR3 gives the full variable domain: KAGVTQTPRYLIKTRGQQVTLSCSPISGHRSVSWYQQTPGQGLQFLFEYFSETQRNKGNFPGRFSGRQFSNSRSEMNVSTLELGDSALYLCASSLWTRTDTQYFGPGTRLTVL.